This TCR beta chain was recorded in a study of T cell repertoires in aging, cancer and after chemotherapy (dated by TCRdb to about 2019). With regard to the full study: The donors fell into six age groups ranging from 30 or younger to 70 or older, and each group had at least three individuals. Alongside some 98 healthy donors serving as a reference group, the cohort included some 210 cancer patients, of whom some 91 had hematological cancers and 110 to 140 had solid cancers. The study profiled peripheral blood TCR beta repertoires from healthy donors and cancer patients to examine immunoaging and T cell reconstitution after chemotherapy. The complete dataset included about 8.8 million TCR reads. In the hematological group, the paired samples taken before and after chemotherapy came from chronic lymphocytic leukemia patients given fludarabine- or bendamustine-based regimens.

This clonotype is described as medium-sized (0.01 to 0.1%). The target of this receptor is not known. Base quality data are lacking; no much larger clone is found one base away. Paper-wide results and their limitations: In both cancer cohorts, median generation probability rose over the chemotherapy interval, which suggests that the repertoire was reconstituted through rebound thymic output. Compared with age-matched healthy donors, untreated patients with hematological or solid cancers had significantly lower TCR diversity and higher clonality in blood. It was noted by the authors that conclusions about immunological memory after chemotherapy cannot be drawn from the repertoire data. Lymphoid organ infiltration was present in hematological cancer patients, and this infiltration may itself impair thymic emigration or peripheral T cell expansion. In healthy donors, the decline in TCR diversity with age was mainly due to loss of richness, whereas in cancer patients loss of evenness also played a role.

TCR beta rearrangements were amplified from genomic DNA isolated from peripheral blood, not from sorted cells or RNA. Using a mixed TRB-A/B primer pool, multiplex touch-down PCR amplified rearranged TRB sequences covering the V, D and J segments. Illumina adapters and sample indices were attached to the amplicons through two consecutive PCR reactions run with Phusion HS II polymerase. The amplicons were purified from gel with the NucleoSpin Gel and PCR Clean-up kit and then assessed with Qubit and an Agilent 2100 Bioanalyzer. Libraries were sequenced on an Illumina MiSeq using 600-cycle, single-indexed, paired-end runs. The study's own analysis went as follows. MiXCR versions 2.12 and 3.0.5 were used to process TRB sequences. Each unique CDR3 nucleotide sequence was treated as one clone, and only productive sequences with two or more reads were kept. The repertoire metrics were Shannon diversity, evenness, clonality (calculated as one minus evenness), and diversity profiles parameterized by alpha from 0 to 5. The IGoR algorithm was used to calculate generation probabilities for clones in the paired samples taken before and after chemotherapy. The public reads were reprocessed in TCRdb via fastp at Q25 and MiXCR, keeping in-frame beta chains. Each CDR3 protein appears once, grouped with its most common genes and DNA. Here the V and J calls rest on TCRdb's processing, not on the authors' analysis. Recorded for this sample are some 6,000 distinct CDR3 sequences; over 20% of them occurred a single time. More than 2.5% of the sample rests with the top ten.

V lost 5 bases and J lost 2 bases; the stretch between them is 9 bases long. There are 14 amino acids in the CDR3, from cysteine to phenylalanine inclusive. Left in the record is the CDR3 DNA by itself, 42 bases read in frame from the first base. The germline V gene (reference sequence) yields MNHEY for CDR1 and SMNVEV for CDR2. The chain is encoded by TRBV27 joined to TRBJ2-2, with a weak D call of TRBD2 (5 bases match). Material: blood. The receptor was isolated from a human donor with a blood cancer. The DNA sequence is as follows: TGTGCCAGCAGTCCAGCGGAAAACACCGGGGAGCTGTTTTTT. Its translation is CASSPAENTGELFF.